The subject of this entry is one T cell receptor (beta chain). This clone has a single count. No cognate antigen has been identified for it. It has no much larger one-base neighbor in the sample; base qualities were not kept. The CDR3, from cysteine to phenylalanine, totals 14 residues. Only CDR3 DNA is held: 42 bases, read in frame from base 1. The germline ends are 15 bases apart after V is trimmed by 7 bases and J by 3 bases. In the germline V gene, CDR1 corresponds to MNHNS and CDR2 to SASEGT. Synthetic TCR analog templates were spiked into each PCR to estimate absolute template abundance from read counts. TCRbeta CDR3 regions were amplified from genomic DNA with bias-controlled V and J gene primers using the immunoSEQ assay. Rearranged TCRbeta segments were sequenced at approximately 20X coverage. For the original study's pipeline: Clustering was used to correct sequencing errors, and CDR3s were annotated against IMGT to assign V, D and J genes. Only productive TCRbeta rearrangements were used in downstream analyses, excluding out-of-frame or stop-codon sequences. To compute clonality, Shannon entropy was normalized by the log of the number of unique productive sequences and then subtracted from one. Clones differing between time points or between blood and tumor were identified by Fisher's exact test with Benjamini-Hochberg correction at adjusted p below 0.01. The clones in this table, taken by TCRdb from immuneACCESS, are in-frame only. Not every clone is retained; where verified, under half of the shortfall comes from an unresolved V gene, and the cause of the rest is unknown. D and trimming were read from the DNA, whereas the V and J calls and clone size are those reported in that table. For this sample there are about 37,000 clones; 82% appear just once. The ten largest clones take up around 20% of the sample.

The cohort comprised fewer than 35 patients with locally advanced or metastatic urothelial carcinoma treated at Memorial Sloan Kettering on a trial protocol. Peripheral blood mononuclear cells were collected pretreatment and during treatment, with between 1 and 8 total time points per patient. The Qiagen DNeasy Blood extraction kit was used to purify genomic DNA from total PBMCs and from tumor samples. Collected pretreatment and during treatment, PBMCs were isolated and stored as previously described. The data derive from a study of PD-L1 blockade in urothelial cancer (dated by TCRdb to about 2017). Notes on the research overall: Every patient began therapy in the mid-2010s and was given atezolizumab 1,200 mg intravenously every 3 weeks. About 90% of the roughly 29 patients were males with bladder-origin urothelial cancer, and about 60% of the roughly 29 reported a prior smoking history. An ECOG performance status of 0 or 1 was recorded for the patients, and 0 to 3 prior chemotherapy regimens had been received by the patients. Blood samples were analyzed at 3 weeks after treatment start (second dose) and at 6 weeks after treatment start. Blood samples yielded a median of roughly 150,000 T cells and approximately 83,000 unique TCRs, with median clonality 0.080. The study, an exploratory multi-omic analysis, examined somatic, immune and clinical correlates of response to PD-L1 blockade with atezolizumab in urothelial cancer. TCR sequencing covered pretreatment tumor samples and matched, serially collected peripheral blood taken before and after atezolizumab treatment. Durable clinical benefit meant progression-free survival longer than 6 months, and TCR features were also tested against progression-free and overall survival. In the same patients who had TCR sequencing, pretreatment tumors also underwent whole exome sequencing and RNA sequencing. Roughly 10 patients achieved durable clinical benefit and approximately 20 did not. Under 30 patients had pretreatment blood TCR-seq, some 24 had at least one posttreatment blood collection, and some 24 had tumor TCR-seq. Study-wide conclusions, independent of this receptor: A pretreatment peripheral blood TCR clonality below the median was linked to improved progression-free and overall survival. Patients with durable benefit showed greater expansion of tumor-associated TCR clones in peripheral blood 3 weeks after starting treatment (n of about 20, p = 0.022). Because the sample size was small (n ≈ 27) and many exploratory analyses were performed, the results are intended to be hypothesis-generating.

The starting material was PBMCs, obtained around atezolizumab (anti-PD-L1) treatment. This sequence was found in a man aged 55 to 70 with urothelial cancer. Rearrangement joined TRBV6-1 to TRBJ1-1; no D gene can be assigned with confidence. The CDR3 in this case is CASNTGEVDTEAFF. Here is the DNA: TGTGCCAGCAACACGGGTGAGGTAGACACTGAAGCTTTCTTT.